This T cell receptor (beta chain) emerged from a study of blood T cell repertoires in COVID-19 (TCRdb year 2020). Regarding the research as a whole: Collaborator samples came from the United States, Italy and Spain and covered acute and convalescent phases of COVID-19. The repertoires were made available in a free public database intended to serve as a resource for research on the immune response to SARS-CoV-2. A de-identified subject ID, COVID-19 status, age in years and sex were almost always included in the sample metadata. Deeply sampled blood TCRbeta repertoires from subjects exposed to, actively infected with, or recovered from COVID-19 were included in the dataset. The prospective study material was composed of cDNA or gDNA derived from T cells, B-cell-depleted T cells, or PBMCs. HLA class I and class II types, where available, came from metadata supplied by the sample provider rather than from assay-based typing. The samples were drawn from two sources: the first 160 participants of the ongoing ImmuneRACE study, and 1,200 or so subjects contributed by 6 global collaborators. What the work shows at the level of the full study, not this receptor alone: Clinical and demographic metadata were provided uncurated, with the amount varying by source and participant.

The immunoSEQ Assay, a bias-controlled multiplex PCR, was used to amplify TCRbeta CDR3 regions from genomic DNA. Per the source publication's procedure: Nucleated cell counts per sample were estimated from amplification of reference gene primers within the assay. To quantify the absolute abundance of each unique TCRbeta CDR3 rearrangement, sequence reads were collapsed and filtered. For each sample, productive Simpson clonality was calculated by taking the square root of Simpson's diversity index across productive rearrangements. Sourced from immuneACCESS, this table was stored by TCRdb with only in-frame sequences that have V and J called. A share of the clones is absent; for the studies checked, an unresolved V gene accounts for under half, and the remainder has no known explanation. From that table come the V and J calls and clone size; the DNA was used to work out D and trimming. The sample includes about half a million clones, with 70% to 90% observed a single time. About 3.2% of the sample lies in the top ten.

Worth noting for this clone: No cognate antigen has been identified for it. Base qualities are not at hand, and no much larger clone is one base apart.

V is reduced by 4 bases and J by 4 bases, leaving a spacing of 11 bases between them. The germline V gene specifies MNHEY as CDR1 and SVGAGI as CDR2. The CDR3 starts with the cysteine, ends with the phenylalanine, and has 14 residues. The DNA shown is the 42-base CDR3, in frame from base 1. Collaborating institutions collected whole blood in K2EDTA tubes following their own protocols. For TCRbeta analysis, collaborators shipped samples in one of three forms: frozen whole blood, isolated PBMCs, or DNA extracted from either of those sample types. The sequence came from a human donor in a cohort sampled during active COVID-19. The receptor chain draws on TRBV6-5 and TRBJ1-5, with the D gene not clear enough to name. The sequenced material came from peripheral blood. The DNA sequence is given as TGTGCCAGCAGTTTTTTTCCCCAAAATCAGCCCCAGCATTTT. It translates to CASSFFPQNQPQHF.